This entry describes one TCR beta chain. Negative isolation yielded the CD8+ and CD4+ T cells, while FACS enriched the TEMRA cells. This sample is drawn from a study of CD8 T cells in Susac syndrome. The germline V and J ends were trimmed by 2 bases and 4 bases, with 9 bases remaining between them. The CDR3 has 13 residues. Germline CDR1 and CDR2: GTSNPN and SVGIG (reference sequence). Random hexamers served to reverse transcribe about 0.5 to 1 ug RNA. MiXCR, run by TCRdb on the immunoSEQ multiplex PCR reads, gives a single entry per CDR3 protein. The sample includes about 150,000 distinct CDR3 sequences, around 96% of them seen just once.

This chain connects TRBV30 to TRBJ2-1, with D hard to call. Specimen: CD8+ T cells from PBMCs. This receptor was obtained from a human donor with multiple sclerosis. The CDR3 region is CAWSLQTYNEQFF. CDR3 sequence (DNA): TGTGCCTGGAGTCTACAGACTTACAATGAGCAGTTCTTC.